This TCR beta chain is drawn from a study of T cell repertoires in cytomegalovirus infection (dated by TCRdb to about 2019). Regarding the study in general: Because public TCR beta signatures pointed to carriage of CMV infection together with the matching HLA type, the HLA type of each donor mattered for the analysis.

Overall study results and their limits: Carriers of CMV infection plus the relevant HLA type were discriminated by the cumulative frequency of public TCR beta family members in the study cohort and in an independent roughly 380-donor cohort. The ex vivo response was dominated by HLA-C-restricted CMV-specific TCR beta clonotypes, which also provided the single most frequent clonotype in two of eight donors.

This clonotype appeared many times. Its recognized antigen is unknown. The input lacks base qualities; no much larger clone sits a single base away. The reads were generated on an Illumina HiSeq 1500. The public reads were run again by TCRdb, first through fastp at Q25 and then through MiXCR, and only productive beta chains were kept. Merged by CDR3 protein, the rows form single entries marked with the most common genes and DNA. This sample is represented by about 400,000 distinct CDR3 sequences; approximately 18% of them were singletons. Approximately 10% of the sample lies in the top ten. V drops 4 bases and J drops 0 bases, leaving 15 bases in between. CDR1 and CDR2, per the germline V gene, are SGHVS and FNYEAQ. Measured from the cysteine to the phenylalanine, the CDR3 is 16 residues long. CDR3 DNA is the only sequence kept; it has 48 bases, read in frame from the first base.

This sequence was found in a human donor in good health (CMV status not recorded). Some clones in this sample may be carry-over from other donors' samples. The sample was PBMCs. The chain is assembled from TRBV7-6 and TRBJ1-2, with a tentative D gene TRBD1 over 6 matching bases. Here the CDR3 is given as CASSSFTGRTNYGYTF. The DNA sequence follows: TGTGCCAGCAGCTCCTTCACAGGGAGAACTAACTATGGCTACACCTTC.